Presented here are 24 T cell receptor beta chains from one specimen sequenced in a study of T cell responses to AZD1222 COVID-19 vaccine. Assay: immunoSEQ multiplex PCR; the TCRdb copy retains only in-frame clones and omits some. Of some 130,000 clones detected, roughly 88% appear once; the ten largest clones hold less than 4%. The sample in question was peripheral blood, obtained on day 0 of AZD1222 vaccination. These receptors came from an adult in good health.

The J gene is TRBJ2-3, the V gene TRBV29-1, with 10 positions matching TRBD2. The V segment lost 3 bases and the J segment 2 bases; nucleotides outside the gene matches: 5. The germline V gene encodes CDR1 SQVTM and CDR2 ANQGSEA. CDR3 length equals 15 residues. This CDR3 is CSVDLAGDSTDTQYF. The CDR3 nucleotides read TGCAGCGTTGACCTAGCGGGGGACTCCACAGATACGCAGTATTTT.

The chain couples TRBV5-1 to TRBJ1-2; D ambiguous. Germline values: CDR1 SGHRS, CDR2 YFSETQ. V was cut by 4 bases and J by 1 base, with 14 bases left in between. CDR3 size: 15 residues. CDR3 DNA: TGCGCCAGCAGCCCAAATGGACGGGATAACTATGGCTACACCTTC. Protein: CASSPNGRDNYGYTF.

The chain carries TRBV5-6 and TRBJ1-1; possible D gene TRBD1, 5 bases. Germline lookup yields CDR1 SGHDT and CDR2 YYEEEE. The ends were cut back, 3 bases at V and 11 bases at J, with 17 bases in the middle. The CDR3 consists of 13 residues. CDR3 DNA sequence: TGTGCCAGCAGCTGGGGGGAGGACTCACGGGCTTTCTTT. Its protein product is CASSWGEDSRAFF.

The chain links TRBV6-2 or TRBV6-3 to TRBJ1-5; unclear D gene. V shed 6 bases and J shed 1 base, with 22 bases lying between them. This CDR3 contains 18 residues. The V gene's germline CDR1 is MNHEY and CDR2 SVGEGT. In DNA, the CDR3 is TGTGCCAGCAGCCCTAATGCGGGCGCCGAGTTGAGCAATCAGCCCCAGCATTTT. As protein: CASSPNAGAELSNQPQHF.

The CDR3 DNA reads as TGTGCCAGCAGCCAAGGGTATAGCAATCAGCCCCAGCATTTT. Translation: CASSQGYSNQPQHF. This rearrangement joins TRBV3-1 (or the pseudogene TRBV3-2) to TRBJ1-5; unclear D gene. CDR3 length equals 14 residues. CDR1 LGHDT and CDR2 YNNKEL come from the germline V gene (reference sequence). V lost 1 base to trimming and J lost 0 bases, with 4 bases between them.

The CDR3 loop is CASSLAQNTEAFF. In DNA form, the CDR3 reads TGCGCCAGCAGCTTGGCCCAGAACACTGAAGCTTTCTTT. The chain links TRBV5-1 to TRBJ1-1; D not resolved. The germline gives CDR1 SGHRS, CDR2 YFSETQ. This CDR3 comprises 13 residues. With 0 bases removed from V and 1 base from J, the gap between germline ends came to 4 bases.

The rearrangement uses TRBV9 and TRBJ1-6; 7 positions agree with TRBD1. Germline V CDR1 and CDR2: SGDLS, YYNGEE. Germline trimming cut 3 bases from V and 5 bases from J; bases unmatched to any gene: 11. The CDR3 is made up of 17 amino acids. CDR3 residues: CASSARKGQSDNSPLHF. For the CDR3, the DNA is TGTGCCAGCAGCGCTAGAAAGGGACAGTCTGATAATTCACCCCTCCACTTT. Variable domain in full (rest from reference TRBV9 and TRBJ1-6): DSGVTQTPKHLITATGQRVTLRCSPRSGDLSVYWYQQSLDQGLQFLIQYYNGEERAKGNILERFSAQQFPDLHSELNLSSLELGDSALYFCASSARKGQSDNSPLHFGNGTRLTVT.

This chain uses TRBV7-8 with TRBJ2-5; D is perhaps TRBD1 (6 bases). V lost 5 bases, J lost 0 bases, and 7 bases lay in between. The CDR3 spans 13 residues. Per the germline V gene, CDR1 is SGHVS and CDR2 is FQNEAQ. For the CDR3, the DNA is TGTGCCAGCAGCCGGGACAACCAAGAGACCCAGTACTTC. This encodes CASSRDNQETQYF.

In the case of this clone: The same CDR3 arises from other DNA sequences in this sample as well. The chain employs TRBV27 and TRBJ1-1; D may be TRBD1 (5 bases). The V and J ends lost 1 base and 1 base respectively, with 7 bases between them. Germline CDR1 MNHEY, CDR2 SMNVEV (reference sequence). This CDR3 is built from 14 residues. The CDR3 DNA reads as TGTGCCAGCAGTTTATGGGGCCCGAACACTGAAGCTTTCTTT. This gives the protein CASSLWGPNTEAFF.

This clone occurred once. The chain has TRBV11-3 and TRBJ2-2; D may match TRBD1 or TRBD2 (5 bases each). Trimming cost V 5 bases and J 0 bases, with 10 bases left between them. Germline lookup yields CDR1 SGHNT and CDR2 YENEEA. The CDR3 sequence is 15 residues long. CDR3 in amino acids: CASSRDGANTGELFF. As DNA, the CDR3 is TGTGCCAGCAGCCGGGACGGCGCGAACACCGGGGAGCTGTTTTTT.

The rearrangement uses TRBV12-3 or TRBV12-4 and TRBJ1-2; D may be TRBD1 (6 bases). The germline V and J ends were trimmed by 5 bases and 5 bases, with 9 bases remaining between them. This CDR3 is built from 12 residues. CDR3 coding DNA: TGTGCCAGCAGTCCGGGACATTATGGCTACACCTTC. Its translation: CASSPGHYGYTF.

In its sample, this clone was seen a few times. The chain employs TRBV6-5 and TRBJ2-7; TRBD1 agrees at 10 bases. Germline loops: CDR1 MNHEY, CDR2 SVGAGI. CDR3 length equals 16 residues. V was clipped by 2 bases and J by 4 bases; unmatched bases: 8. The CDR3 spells CASSYGRQGARYEQYF. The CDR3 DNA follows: TGTGCCAGCAGTTACGGGAGACAGGGGGCCCGATACGAGCAGTACTTC.

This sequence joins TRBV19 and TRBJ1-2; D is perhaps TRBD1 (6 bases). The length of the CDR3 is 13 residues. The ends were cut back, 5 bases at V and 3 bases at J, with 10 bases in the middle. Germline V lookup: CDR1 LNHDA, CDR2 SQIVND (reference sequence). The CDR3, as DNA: TGTGCCAGTAGTTCCGGACAGTACTATGGCTACACCTTC. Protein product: CASSSGQYYGYTF.

The CDR3 loop reads CASSSPSETQYF. In nucleotides, the CDR3 is TGTGCCAGCAGTTCCCCATCGGAGACCCAGTACTTC. This chain links TRBV2 with TRBJ2-5; D call uncertain. Deletions cut 5 bases from V and 5 bases from J, with 9 bases between. The CDR3 sequence is 12 residues long. Germline assignment: CDR1 SNHLY and CDR2 FYNNEI.

The CDR3 DNA reads TGTGCCAGCAGCTTTGGGAGTAGCTCCTACGAGCAGTACTTC. Translating gives CASSFGSSSYEQYF. V usage is TRBV3-1 (or the pseudogene TRBV3-2) and J usage is TRBJ2-7; a possible D gene is TRBD2 (5 bases). The CDR3 is made up of 14 amino acids. Germline CDR1 reads LGHDT; CDR2 reads YNNKEL (reference sequence). Trimming shortened V by 5 bases and J by 0 bases, and 11 bases separated the two germline ends.

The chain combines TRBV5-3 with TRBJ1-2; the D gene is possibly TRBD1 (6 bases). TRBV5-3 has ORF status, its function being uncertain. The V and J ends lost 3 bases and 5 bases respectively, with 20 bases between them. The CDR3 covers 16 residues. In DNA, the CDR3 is TGTGCCAGAAGCTCCAGGGGATCGCCTTTGGGGTATGGCTACACCTTC. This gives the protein CARSSRGSPLGYGYTF.

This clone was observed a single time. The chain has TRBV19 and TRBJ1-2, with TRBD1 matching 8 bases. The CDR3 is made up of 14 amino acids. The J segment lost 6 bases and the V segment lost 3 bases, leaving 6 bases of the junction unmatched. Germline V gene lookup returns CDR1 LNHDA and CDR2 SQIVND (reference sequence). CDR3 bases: TGTGCCAGTAGTATTAGGGGACAGGATGATGGCTACACCTTC. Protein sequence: CASSIRGQDDGYTF.

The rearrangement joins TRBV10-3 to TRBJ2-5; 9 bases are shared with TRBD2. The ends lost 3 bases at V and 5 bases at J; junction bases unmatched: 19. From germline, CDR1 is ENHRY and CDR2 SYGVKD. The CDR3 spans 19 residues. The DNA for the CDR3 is TGTGCCATCAGTGATGCCACCGGGGCGGGGGGGCGATTAAGGGAGACCCAGTACTTC. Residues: CAISDATGAGGRLRETQYF.

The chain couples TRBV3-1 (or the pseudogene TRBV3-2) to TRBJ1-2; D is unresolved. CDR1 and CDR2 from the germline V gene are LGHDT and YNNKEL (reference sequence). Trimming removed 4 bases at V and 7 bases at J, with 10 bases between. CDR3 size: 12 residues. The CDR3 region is CASSLGRRGYTF. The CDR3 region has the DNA TGTGCCAGCAGCCTCGGGCGGCGTGGCTACACCTTC.

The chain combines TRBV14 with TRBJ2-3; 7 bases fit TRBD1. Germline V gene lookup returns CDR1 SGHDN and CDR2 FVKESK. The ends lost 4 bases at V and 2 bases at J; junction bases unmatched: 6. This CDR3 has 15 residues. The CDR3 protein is CASSLWTGNTDTQYF. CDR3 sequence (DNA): TGTGCCAGCAGCCTATGGACAGGAAACACAGATACGCAGTATTTT.

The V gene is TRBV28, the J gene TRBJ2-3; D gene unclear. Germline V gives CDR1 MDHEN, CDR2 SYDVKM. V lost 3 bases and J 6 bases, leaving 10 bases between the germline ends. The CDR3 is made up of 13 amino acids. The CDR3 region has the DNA TGTGCCAGCAGTTTTACGCTCCCCGATACGCAGTATTTT. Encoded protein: CASSFTLPDTQYF.

CDR3 bases: TGTGCCAGCACCCCGGACAGAGATGGCTACACCTTC. Translating gives CASTPDRDGYTF. The chain combines TRBV12-3 or TRBV12-4 with TRBJ1-2; TRBD1 might be the D (6 bases). Trimming took off 7 bases at V and 6 bases at J, with 12 bases between the two ends. This CDR3 is built from 12 residues.

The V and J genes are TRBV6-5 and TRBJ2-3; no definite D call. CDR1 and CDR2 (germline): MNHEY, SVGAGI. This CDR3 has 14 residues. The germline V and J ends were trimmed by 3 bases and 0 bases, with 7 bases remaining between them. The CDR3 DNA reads TGTGCCAGCAGTTATGTACCTAGCACAGATACGCAGTATTTT. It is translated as CASSYVPSTDTQYF.

CDR3: CATSPGTGKAFF. Written as DNA, the CDR3 is TGTGCCACCAGTCCCGGGACAGGGAAAGCTTTCTTT. The chain links TRBV24-1 to TRBJ1-1; 9 bases agree with TRBD1. J gave up 9 bases and V 6 bases, and 4 bases lay outside the gene matches. Germline V gene data show CDR1 as KGHDR and CDR2 as SFDVKD. The CDR3 covers 12 residues.